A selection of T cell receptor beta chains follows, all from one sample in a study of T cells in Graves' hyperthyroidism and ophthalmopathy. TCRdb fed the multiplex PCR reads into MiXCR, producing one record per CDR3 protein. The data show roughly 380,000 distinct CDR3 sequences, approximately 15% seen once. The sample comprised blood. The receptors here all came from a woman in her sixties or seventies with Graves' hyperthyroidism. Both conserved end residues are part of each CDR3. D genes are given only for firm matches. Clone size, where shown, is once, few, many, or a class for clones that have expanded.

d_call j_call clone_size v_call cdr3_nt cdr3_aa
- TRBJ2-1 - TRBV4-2 TGTGCCAGCAGCCAAGAGGGCAACACCCTCCGGCAGTTCTTC CASSQEGNTLRQFF
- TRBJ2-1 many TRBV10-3 TGTGCCATCAGAAGGACCCTCAACAGGTCCTACAATGAGCAGTTCTTC CAIRRTLNRSYNEQFF
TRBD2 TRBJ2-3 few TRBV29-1 TGCAGCGTTGGACGGCGGGAGGGAGGGACAGATACGCAGTATTTT CSVGRREGGTDTQYF
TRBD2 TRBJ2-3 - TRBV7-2 TGTGCCAGCCGCAGAGCGGGAGTGGTAGATACGCAGTATTTT CASRRAGVVDTQYF
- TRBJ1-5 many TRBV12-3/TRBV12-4 TGTGCCAGCACCTCCGGGACGGGAGGGTATCAGCCCCAGCATTTT CASTSGTGGYQPQHF
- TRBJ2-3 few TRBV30 TGTGCCTGGAGTGTGGGGGGCTCCGGGGGCACAGATACGCAGTATTTT CAWSVGGSGGTDTQYF
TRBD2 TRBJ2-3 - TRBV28 TGTGCCACCAGGGAACCTAGCGGAGCAGATACGCAGTATTTT CATREPSGADTQYF
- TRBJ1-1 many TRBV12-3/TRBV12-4 TGTGCCAGCAGTTTTGTCCCTGACACTGAAGCTTTCTTT CASSFVPDTEAFF
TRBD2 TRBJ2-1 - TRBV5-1 TGCGCCAGCAGCTTGACTCTAGCGGTCCAGGGCTACAATGAGCAGTTCTTC CASSLTLAVQGYNEQFF
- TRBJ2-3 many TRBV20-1 TGCAGTGCTAGAGATTTGACGACTGTCACAGATACGCAGTATTTT CSARDLTTVTDTQYF
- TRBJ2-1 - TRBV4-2 TGTGCCAGCAGCCAAGAATGGGCCTATCGGATGGATGAGCAGTTCTTC CASSQEWAYRMDEQFF
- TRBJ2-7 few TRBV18 TGTGCCAGCTCCCTACCGGCAGGGAGTTCCCACGAGCAGTACTTC CASSLPAGSSHEQYF
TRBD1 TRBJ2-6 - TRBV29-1 TGCAGCGTGACACAGGGGGCTGGGGCCAACGTCCTGACTTTC CSVTQGAGANVLTF
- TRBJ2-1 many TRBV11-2 TGTGCCAGCAGCCTTATAACTCGGGATGAGCAGTTCTTC CASSLITRDEQFF
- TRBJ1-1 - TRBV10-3 TGTGCCATCAGTGAAGCGAACCGGGACACAGCTTTCTTT CAISEANRDTAFF
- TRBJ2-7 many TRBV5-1 TGCGCCAGCAGCTTCGGTTTCGAGCAGTACTTC CASSFGFEQYF
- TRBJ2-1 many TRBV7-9 TGTGCCAGCAGCTTGAGACCACTAGCTAGCTACAATGAGCAGTTCTTC CASSLRPLASYNEQFF
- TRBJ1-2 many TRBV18 TGTGCCAGCTCACCACTTGTGCAGGGGTCTGGCTACACCTTC CASSPLVQGSGYTF
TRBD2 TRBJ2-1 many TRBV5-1 TGCGCCAGCAGCCCAGGACTAGCGGGCACCTACAATGAGCAGTTCTTC CASSPGLAGTYNEQFF
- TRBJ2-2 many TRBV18 TGTGCCAGCTCACCACTAGTGGACGGGGAGCTGTTTTTT CASSPLVDGELFF